This T cell receptor beta chain was recorded in a study of cytomegalovirus exposure and HLA in healthy donors. Points on this clone: Its antigen is currently unknown.

Primers for the PCR totalled 60 Vbeta and 13 Jbeta. Generated by immunoSEQ multiplex PCR, the TCRdb table keeps only in-frame clones and is missing some. The table lists roughly 190,000 clones, 77% of them singletons. Whole-study results and caveats: CMV antigen specificity was confirmed in vitro for a few CMV-associated chains.

V trimming: 7 bases; J trimming: 5 bases; junction bases outside the gene matches: 5. This CDR3 region has 11 residues. CDR1 is SQVTM, CDR2 ANQGSEA, per germline. The chain combines TRBV29-1 with TRBJ2-7; 7 bases map to TRBD2. Sequenced material: PBMCs. The receptor was derived from a woman under 40 in good health and CMV-seropositive. The CDR3 sequence is CSGSGRDEQYF. The CDR3, as DNA: TGCAGCGGTAGCGGGCGTGACGAGCAGTACTTC.